A selection of T cell receptor beta chains follows, all from one sample in a study of blood T cell repertoires in COVID-19. TCRdb keeps only in-frame clones here, not all; method: immunoSEQ multiplex PCR. Of 240,000 or so clones in the sample, about 80% are singletons; the top ten hold over 3%. Sequencing was performed on peripheral blood. These receptors all stem from a woman of 80 years or more with acute or convalescent COVID-19. CDR3s include the opening cysteine and the closing phenylalanine or tryptophan. The D gene is left open where the match is weak. Clone size is shown for a subset of rows, as once, few, many or a class of expanded clone.

J gene: TRBJ2-7
D gene: -
V gene: TRBV5-8
clone size: few
CDR3 DNA: TGTGCCAGCAGCGCGATACAGGCCTCCGAGCAGTACTTC
CDR3 protein: CASSAIQASEQYF

J gene: TRBJ1-2
D gene: TRBD1
V gene: TRBV15
clone size: few
CDR3 DNA: TGTGCCACCAGCAGAGATCTATCGGGACAGGGCTATGGCTACACCTTC
CDR3 protein: CATSRDLSGQGYGYTF

J gene: TRBJ2-5
D gene: TRBD2
V gene: TRBV19
clone size: -
CDR3 DNA: TGTGCCAGTAGTGTTAGCGGGAGAGCGGAGACCCAGTACTTC
CDR3 protein: CASSVSGRAETQYF

J gene: TRBJ2-1
D gene: TRBD2
V gene: TRBV5-6
clone size: few
CDR3 DNA: TGTGCCAGCAGCTTCCCGAGGCTAGCGGGAGGGCCACATGAGCAGTTCTTC
CDR3 protein: CASSFPRLAGGPHEQFF

J gene: TRBJ1-2
D gene: TRBD1
V gene: TRBV7-9
clone size: few
CDR3 DNA: TGTGCCAGCAGCCTAATCACCGGGACAGATGTTTCTGGCTACACCTTC
CDR3 protein: CASSLITGTDVSGYTF

J gene: TRBJ1-4
D gene: TRBD1
V gene: TRBV5-1
clone size: -
CDR3 DNA: TGCGCCAGCAGCTCCGGACAGGTTCAAGAAAAACTGTTTTTT
CDR3 protein: CASSSGQVQEKLFF

J gene: TRBJ2-1
D gene: TRBD2
V gene: TRBV5-6
clone size: -
CDR3 DNA: TGTGCCAGCAGCGTCCTCGGACTAGTAGTATGGGGGCAGTTCTTC
CDR3 protein: CASSVLGLVVWGQFF

J gene: TRBJ2-3
D gene: -
V gene: TRBV2
clone size: -
CDR3 DNA: TGTGCCAGCAGTGAACGTATGGGCGGGACAGCACAGTATTTT
CDR3 protein: CASSERMGGTAQYF

J gene: TRBJ1-3
D gene: TRBD1
V gene: TRBV7-9
clone size: -
CDR3 DNA: TGTGCCAGCAGCCTCCCGGACAGGGGACAAAACACCATATATTTT
CDR3 protein: CASSLPDRGQNTIYF

J gene: TRBJ1-1
D gene: TRBD1
V gene: TRBV6-6
clone size: -
CDR3 DNA: TGTGCCAGCAGTGTCAGGGGGTGGAACACTGAAGCTTTCTTT
CDR3 protein: CASSVRGWNTEAFF

J gene: TRBJ2-1
D gene: -
V gene: TRBV19
clone size: -
CDR3 DNA: TGTGCCAGTAGTTCAATGGGGACAATGCGTGAGCAGTTCTTC
CDR3 protein: CASSSMGTMREQFF

J gene: TRBJ1-2
D gene: -
V gene: TRBV27
clone size: -
CDR3 DNA: TGTGCCAGCAGTATTGCCAGGGAAGGTTATGGCTACACCTTC
CDR3 protein: CASSIAREGYGYTF

J gene: TRBJ2-6
D gene: -
V gene: TRBV5-1
clone size: -
CDR3 DNA: TGCGCCAGCAGCTTGGATCCGGGGGCCAACGTCCTGACTTTC
CDR3 protein: CASSLDPGANVLTF

J gene: TRBJ1-6
D gene: -
V gene: TRBV5-1
clone size: -
CDR3 DNA: TGCGCCAGCAGCCTACAGGACCACAATTCACCCCTCCACTTT
CDR3 protein: CASSLQDHNSPLHF

J gene: TRBJ2-5
D gene: TRBD2
V gene: TRBV2
clone size: -
CDR3 DNA: TGTGCCAGCAGTGAGGCTAGCGGGAGAGAGACCCAGTACTTC
CDR3 protein: CASSEASGRETQYF

J gene: TRBJ1-3
D gene: -
V gene: TRBV11-1
clone size: -
CDR3 DNA: TGTGCCAGCAGCCCCTGGGCCTCTGGAAACACCATATATTTT
CDR3 protein: CASSPWASGNTIYF

J gene: TRBJ2-2
D gene: TRBD1
V gene: TRBV5-1
clone size: once
CDR3 DNA: TGCGCCAGCAGCGCGGGACAGGGGGGATATACCGGGGAGCTGTTTTTT
CDR3 protein: CASSAGQGGYTGELFF

J gene: TRBJ2-1
D gene: -
V gene: TRBV2
clone size: once
CDR3 DNA: TGTGCCAGCAGGGACGGGGAAACCTACAATGAGCAGTTCTTC
CDR3 protein: CASRDGETYNEQFF

J gene: TRBJ1-2
D gene: -
V gene: TRBV29-1
clone size: -
CDR3 DNA: TGCAGCGTTGGAGTCAGCGCCCACTATGGCTACACCTTC
CDR3 protein: CSVGVSAHYGYTF

J gene: TRBJ2-5
D gene: TRBD2
V gene: TRBV5-4
clone size: -
CDR3 DNA: TGTGCCAGCACGCTAGATCCTGGACTAGTGGGAGAGACCCAGTACTTC
CDR3 protein: CASTLDPGLVGETQYF

J gene: TRBJ1-5
D gene: TRBD1
V gene: TRBV29-1
clone size: -
CDR3 DNA: TGCAGCGTATCAACCGGGACAGGGAATCAGCCCCAGCATTTT
CDR3 protein: CSVSTGTGNQPQHF

J gene: TRBJ2-5
D gene: -
V gene: TRBV2
clone size: once
CDR3 DNA: TGTGCCAGCACCCGGGGGGCTAGCGCGTACCAAGAGACCCAGTACTTC
CDR3 protein: CASTRGASAYQETQYF

J gene: TRBJ1-2
D gene: -
V gene: TRBV12-3/TRBV12-4
clone size: -
CDR3 DNA: TGTGCCAGCAGTACCCCGGGACAAAGGGGCTACACCTTC
CDR3 protein: CASSTPGQRGYTF

J gene: TRBJ1-5
D gene: -
V gene: TRBV5-1
clone size: -
CDR3 DNA: TGCGCCAGCAGCTTTAGTCCAGGTGTGGGTCCTCAGCCCCAGCATTTT
CDR3 protein: CASSFSPGVGPQPQHF

J gene: TRBJ2-1
D gene: TRBD2
V gene: TRBV10-2
clone size: -
CDR3 DNA: TGCGCCAGCAGTGAGACCCTAGCGCCCCCGGGGGGTGAGCAGTTCTTC
CDR3 protein: CASSETLAPPGGEQFF

J gene: TRBJ1-5
D gene: -
V gene: TRBV12-3/TRBV12-4
clone size: -
CDR3 DNA: TGTGCCAGCAGTCACGGGGGGCAGCCCCAGCATTTT
CDR3 protein: CASSHGGQPQHF

J gene: TRBJ1-5
D gene: -
V gene: TRBV10-3
clone size: -
CDR3 DNA: TGTGCCATCAGTGAGTCTTTATTTAAGACTGGCGGGGTTAGCAATCAGCCCCAGCATTTT
CDR3 protein: CAISESLFKTGGVSNQPQHF